This record looks at one TCR beta chain sequence and its context. The method was immunoSEQ multiplex PCR; TCRdb's version includes in-frame clones alone and lacks a portion of them. There are 75,000 to 80,000 clones in the sample; roughly 80% occur only once, and 3.5% to 6% lies in the top ten. The CDR3 has 13 residues. Germline CDR1 SGHTA, CDR2 FQGTGA. V was trimmed by 3 bases and J by 4 bases, leaving 9 bases between them. The data derive from a study of OX40 agonist ivuxolimab in advanced cancers. The chain links TRBV7-3 to TRBJ1-1; D remains ambiguous. This specimen consisted of CD4+ or CD8+ T cells sorted from blood, obtained in a trial of the OX40 agonist ivuxolimab. The sequence was obtained from an adult with an advanced solid tumor such as melanoma, head and neck, liver or kidney cancer. CDR3 protein: CASSFNDITEAFF. The DNA of the CDR3 is TGTGCCAGCAGCTTCAACGATATCACTGAAGCTTTCTTT.